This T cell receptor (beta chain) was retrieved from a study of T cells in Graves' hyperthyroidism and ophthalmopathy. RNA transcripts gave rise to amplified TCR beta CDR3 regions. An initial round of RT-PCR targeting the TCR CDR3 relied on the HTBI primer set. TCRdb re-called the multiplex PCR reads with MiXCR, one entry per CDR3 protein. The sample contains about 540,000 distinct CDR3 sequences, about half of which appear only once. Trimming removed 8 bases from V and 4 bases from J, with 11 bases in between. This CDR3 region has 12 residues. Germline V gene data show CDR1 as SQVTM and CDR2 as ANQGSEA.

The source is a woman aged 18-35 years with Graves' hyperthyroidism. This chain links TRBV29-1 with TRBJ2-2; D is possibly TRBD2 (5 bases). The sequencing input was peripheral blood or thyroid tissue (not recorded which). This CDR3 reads CSSDGGTGELFF. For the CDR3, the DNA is TGCAGCAGTGACGGAGGCACCGGGGAGCTGTTTTTT.